The clone carrying this TCR beta chain was counted a single time. As yet, its antigen is unknown. Amplification used 52 TRBV primers and 13 TRBJ primers. Measured with immunoSEQ multiplex PCR; TCRdb has only the in-frame clones, and not every one. Of fewer than 20,000 clones listed, 75% to 85% are singletons. This sample stems from a study of regulatory T cells. Study-level results: In CD3G-deficient patients, conventional CD4+ T cells were enriched for hydrophobic CDR3 residues at positions 6 and 7.

A couple of CD3G-deficient patients had more severe autoimmunity; all had some. The CDR3 is made up of 14 amino acids. Germline CDR1 is MDHEN and CDR2 is SYDVKM. Trimming cost V 5 bases and J 4 bases; bases outside gene matches: 4. The material sequenced was conventional CD4+ T cells sorted from blood. This clonotype was obtained from a person aged 25 to 45 with CD3G deficiency. The J gene is TRBJ1-1, the V gene TRBV28; 10 bases line up with TRBD1. The chain's CDR3 is CASSPGDRGTEAFF. CDR3 DNA sequence: TGTGCCAGCAGTCCTGGGGACAGGGGCACTGAAGCTTTCTTT.